The present entry profiles one T cell receptor (beta chain) with its context. The source of the sample is a study of control samples from healthy donors and cancer patients. Assay: immunoSEQ multiplex PCR; the TCRdb copy retains only in-frame clones and omits some. The table shows about 150,000 clones, with 94% occurring only once. The sample comprised blood. The clonotype comes from a man aged 40-49 years in good health.

This CDR3 is CASRPSQGSTNYGYTF. In nucleotides, the CDR3 is TGTGCCAGTAGACCTTCACAGGGTTCAACTAACTATGGCTACACCTTC. V usage is TRBV19 and J usage is TRBJ1-2, with D possibly TRBD1 on 6 matching bases. Trimming stripped 6 bases from V and 0 bases from J, with 17 bases between. The CDR3 spans 16 residues. Germline-derived CDR1 and CDR2 are LNHDA and SQIVND (reference sequence). Supplemented by reference TRBV19 and TRBJ1-2, the full variable domain reads DGGITQSPKYLFRKEGQNVTLSCEQNLNHDAMYWYRQDPGQGLRLIYYSQIVNDFQKGDIAEGYSVSREKKESFPLTVTSAQKNPTAFYLCASRPSQGSTNYGYTFGSGTRLTVV.